One and the same sample provided the 5 T cell receptor beta chains below, sequenced in a study of cytomegalovirus exposure and HLA in healthy donors. Primers included in the PCR were 60 Vbeta and 13 Jbeta primers. The method was immunoSEQ multiplex PCR; TCRdb's version includes in-frame clones alone and lacks a portion of them. Among some 130,000 clones listed, over 50% were seen once. The sample comprised PBMCs. The receptors here all came from a human donor in good health.

The chain joins TRBV5-1 to TRBJ2-3, with 7 bases identical to TRBD1. CDR1 and CDR2 from the germline V gene are SGHRS and YFSETQ. The CDR3 is made up of 16 amino acids. The V gene end was trimmed by 1 base and the J gene end by 5 bases; junction bases not matched to a gene: 10. CDR3 nucleotide sequence: TGCGCCAGCAGCTTGACTGGGGACAGAAGTATAGATACGCAGTATTTT. Residues: CASSLTGDRSIDTQYF.

This chain uses TRBV7-9 with TRBJ2-2; the match to TRBD2 covers 9 bases. J was trimmed by 13 bases and V by 5 bases; bases with no gene match: 8. The CDR3 loop spans 13 amino acids. CDR1 and CDR2 from the germline V gene are SEHNR and FQNEAQ (reference sequence). CDR3 sequence (DNA): TGTGCCAGCAGCGAAGGCGGGAGGGAGTGGCTGTTTTTT. Residues: CASSEGGREWLFF.

This sequence joins TRBV7-8 and TRBJ2-7; 15 nucleotides align to TRBD2. The CDR3 sequence is 17 residues long. V gave up 0 bases and J gave up 7 bases; unmatched junction bases: 7. Per germline, CDR1 SGHVS and CDR2 FQNEAQ. The CDR3 loop is CASSLASGLAGGWEQYF. CDR3 in DNA: TGTGCCAGCAGCTTAGCTTCCGGACTAGCGGGAGGGTGGGAGCAGTACTTC.

As regards this clone: At the DNA level, this CDR3 is encoded by other sequences in the same sample as well. V usage is TRBV7-2 and J usage is TRBJ2-7; 11 bases align to TRBD2. Germline CDR1 SGHTA, CDR2 FQGNSA. This CDR3 is 14 amino acids long. V trimming: 3 bases; J trimming: 2 bases; junction bases outside the gene matches: 0. CDR3 loop: CASSFSGRAYEQYF. CDR3 DNA sequence: TGTGCCAGCAGCTTTAGCGGGAGGGCCTACGAGCAGTACTTC.

This clone occurred a few times. The chain is built from TRBV6-1 and TRBJ1-2; perhaps TRBD1 as D (6 bases). Looked up from germline, CDR1 is MNHNS and CDR2 is SASEGT. The CDR3 spans 15 residues. The V end was cut by 6 bases, the J end by 0 bases, with 14 bases between. CDR3 sequence (DNA): TGTGCCAGCAGAAGCAGACAGGACTCTAACTATGGCTACACCTTC. The encoded protein is CASRSRQDSNYGYTF.